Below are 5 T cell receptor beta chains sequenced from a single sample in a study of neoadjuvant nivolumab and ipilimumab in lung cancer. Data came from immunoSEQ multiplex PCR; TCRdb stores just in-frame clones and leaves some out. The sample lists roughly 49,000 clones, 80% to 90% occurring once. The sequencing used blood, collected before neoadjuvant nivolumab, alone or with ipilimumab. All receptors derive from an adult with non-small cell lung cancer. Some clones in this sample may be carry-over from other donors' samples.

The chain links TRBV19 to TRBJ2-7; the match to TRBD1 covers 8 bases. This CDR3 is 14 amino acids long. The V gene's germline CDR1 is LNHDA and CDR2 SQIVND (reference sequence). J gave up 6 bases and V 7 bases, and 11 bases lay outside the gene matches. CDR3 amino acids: CASNHRDRRFEQYF. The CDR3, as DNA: TGTGCCAGTAACCATCGGGACAGGAGGTTCGAGCAGTACTTC.

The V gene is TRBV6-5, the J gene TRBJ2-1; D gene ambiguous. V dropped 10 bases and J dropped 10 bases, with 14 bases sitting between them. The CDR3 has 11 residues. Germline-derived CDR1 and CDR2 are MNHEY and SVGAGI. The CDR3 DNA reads TGTGCCACACGTCGGGCCAGCGAGCAGTTCTTC. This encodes CATRRASEQFF.

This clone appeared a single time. The CDR3 loop reads CASSVDPGSGANVLTF. The CDR3 DNA sequence: TGTGCCAGCAGTGTAGACCCGGGCTCTGGGGCCAACGTCCTGACTTTC. The chain has TRBV6-1 and TRBJ2-6; D is ambiguous. The CDR3 consists of 16 residues. Germline CDR1 and CDR2: MNHNS and SASEGT. V lost 4 bases, J lost 0 bases, and 10 bases lay in between.

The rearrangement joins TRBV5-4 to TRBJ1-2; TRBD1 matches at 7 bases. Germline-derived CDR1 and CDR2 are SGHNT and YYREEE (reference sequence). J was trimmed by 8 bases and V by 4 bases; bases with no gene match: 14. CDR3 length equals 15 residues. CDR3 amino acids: CASSPSPGTVEGYTF. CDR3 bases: TGTGCCAGCAGCCCCTCTCCCGGGACAGTGGAAGGCTACACCTTC.

CDR3 sequence: CASSEVTGELFF. For the CDR3, the DNA is TGTGCCAGCAGTGAAGTAACCGGGGAGCTGTTTTTT. The chain is built from TRBV6-1 and TRBJ2-2; no definite D call. CDR3 length: 12 residues. Germline V gene sequence: CDR1 MNHNS, CDR2 SASEGT. The V end lost 1 base, the J end lost 5 bases, and 2 bases lay between the germline ends.